The clone carrying this TCR beta chain was recorded once. This sample stems from a study of blood T cell repertoires in COVID-19. Study summary: T cells, B-cell-depleted T cells, or PBMCs supplied cDNA or gDNA.

Across roughly 25 US areas, participants ranged in age from 18 to 89 years. This CDR3 contains 15 residues. Deletions cut 0 bases from V and 2 bases from J, with 10 bases between. Per the germline V gene, CDR1 is LNHNV and CDR2 is YYDKDF (reference sequence). In the source study's methods: From reference gene primer amplification, estimates of nucleated cell counts were derived. Repertoires were generated with immunoSEQ multiplex PCR, while TCRdb's copy carries only in-frame clones and drops some. Clonal size and the V and J genes are those of that table, whereas D and trimming came from the DNA. Of 150,000 to 200,000 clones detected, approximately 80% appear once; the ten largest clones hold 15%.

The receptor comes from a man between 45 and 60 years old who had recovered from COVID-19. The specimen sequenced was PBMCs or T cells enriched from blood (not recorded which). The chain recombines TRBV15 with TRBJ2-5, with D unclear. The CDR3 loop reads CATSREPGRQETQYF. The DNA of the CDR3 is TGTGCCACCAGCAGAGAACCGGGTCGACAAGAGACCCAGTACTTC.